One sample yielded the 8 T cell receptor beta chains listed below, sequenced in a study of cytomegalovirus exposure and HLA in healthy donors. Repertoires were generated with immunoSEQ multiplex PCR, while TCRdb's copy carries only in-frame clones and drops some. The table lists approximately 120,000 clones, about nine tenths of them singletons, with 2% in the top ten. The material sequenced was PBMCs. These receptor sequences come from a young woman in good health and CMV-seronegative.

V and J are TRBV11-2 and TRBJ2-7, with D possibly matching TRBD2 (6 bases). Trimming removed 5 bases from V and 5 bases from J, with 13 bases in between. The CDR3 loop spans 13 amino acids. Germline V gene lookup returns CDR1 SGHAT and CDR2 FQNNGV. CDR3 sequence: CASSTTSGDEQYF. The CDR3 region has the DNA TGTGCCAGCAGCACCACCTCGGGGGACGAGCAGTACTTC.

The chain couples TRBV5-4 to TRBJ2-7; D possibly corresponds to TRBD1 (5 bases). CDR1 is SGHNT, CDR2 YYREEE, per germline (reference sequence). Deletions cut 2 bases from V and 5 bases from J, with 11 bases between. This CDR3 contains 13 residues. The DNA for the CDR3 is TGTGCCAGCAGCTTTGGGGCTTCACACGAGCAGTACTTC. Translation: CASSFGASHEQYF.

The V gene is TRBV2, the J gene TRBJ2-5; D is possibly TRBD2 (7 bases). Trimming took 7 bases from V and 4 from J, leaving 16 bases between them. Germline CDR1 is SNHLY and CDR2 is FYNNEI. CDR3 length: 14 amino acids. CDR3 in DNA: TGTGCCAGCATGGGGAGGGGAGGGGGAGAGACCCAGTACTTC. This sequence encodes CASMGRGGGETQYF.

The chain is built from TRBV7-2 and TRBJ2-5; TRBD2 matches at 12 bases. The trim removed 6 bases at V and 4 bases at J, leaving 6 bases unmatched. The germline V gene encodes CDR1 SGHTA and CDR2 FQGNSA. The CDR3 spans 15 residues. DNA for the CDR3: TGTGCCAGCAGACTCTCGGGACTAGCGGGAGAGACCCAGTACTTC. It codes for CASRLSGLAGETQYF.

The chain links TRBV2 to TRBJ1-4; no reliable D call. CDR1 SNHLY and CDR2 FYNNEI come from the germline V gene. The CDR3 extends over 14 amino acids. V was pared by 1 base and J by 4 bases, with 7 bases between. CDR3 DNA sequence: TGTGCCAGCAGTGAAGAACAGTTTAATGAAAAACTGTTTTTT. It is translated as CASSEEQFNEKLFF.

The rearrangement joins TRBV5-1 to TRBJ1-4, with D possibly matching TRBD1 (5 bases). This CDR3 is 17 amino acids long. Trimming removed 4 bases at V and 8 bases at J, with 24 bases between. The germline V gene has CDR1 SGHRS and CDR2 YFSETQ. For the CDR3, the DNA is TGCGCCAGCAGCGGTGGGACTAGCGGGAGGTCCTACGAAAAACTGTTTTTT. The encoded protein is CASSGGTSGRSYEKLFF.

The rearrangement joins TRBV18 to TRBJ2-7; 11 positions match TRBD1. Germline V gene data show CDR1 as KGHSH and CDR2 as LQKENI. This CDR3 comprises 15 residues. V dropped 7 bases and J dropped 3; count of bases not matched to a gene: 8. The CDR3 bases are TGTGCCAGCTTCACCTCCGGGACAGGGGGCTACGAGCAGTACTTC. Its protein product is CASFTSGTGGYEQYF.

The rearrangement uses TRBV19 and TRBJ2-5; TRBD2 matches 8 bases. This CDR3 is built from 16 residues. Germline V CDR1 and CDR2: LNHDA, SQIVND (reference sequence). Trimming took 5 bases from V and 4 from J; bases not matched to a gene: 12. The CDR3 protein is CASSSLREGGGETQYF. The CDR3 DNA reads TGTGCCAGTAGTTCACTACGGGAGGGAGGGGGAGAGACCCAGTACTTC.